These 26 T cell receptor beta chains were sequenced from one sample in a study of Ad26.COV2.S vaccination and SARS-CoV-2 variants. Generated by immunoSEQ multiplex PCR, the TCRdb table keeps only in-frame clones and is missing some. The sample includes about 350,000 clones, approximately 84% seen only once; the top ten take 3.3%. Treatment meaning: around 19 received Ad26.COV2.S at low or high dose, single or two shots; about 5 received placebo; per-sample allocation not given. Material that was analyzed had been drawn on day 63 after the first vaccine or placebo injection. The sample consisted of peripheral blood, taken in a trial of Ad26.COV2.S vaccine versus placebo. Receptors originate from a person between 18 and 59 years old who received the Ad26.COV2.S COVID-19 vaccine or a placebo.

The J gene is TRBJ1-4, the V gene TRBV5-8; D is unresolved. Between the trimmed V and J ends, which lost 1 base and 1 base, there was a span of 5 bases. CDR1 SGHTS and CDR2 YDEGEE come from the germline V gene. This CDR3 has 14 amino acids. CDR3 sequence (DNA): TGTGCCAGCAGCTTGTGGGGAACTAATGAAAAACTGTTTTTT. It is translated as CASSLWGTNEKLFF.

The gene calls are TRBV3-1 (or the pseudogene TRBV3-2) and TRBJ1-1; perhaps TRBD1 as D (6 bases). CDR1 is LGHDT and CDR2 is YNNKEL in the germline V gene (reference sequence). The CDR3 is 13 residues long. V dropped 4 bases and J dropped 6 bases, with 12 bases sitting between them. CDR3 protein: CASSRHRVPEAFF. CDR3 nucleotides: TGTGCCAGCAGCCGCCACAGGGTCCCTGAAGCTTTCTTT.

The J gene is TRBJ1-2, the V gene TRBV19, with D unresolved. The V end lost 11 bases, the J end lost 2 bases, and 9 bases lay between the germline ends. The CDR3 is made up of 11 amino acids. CDR1 and CDR2 from the germline V gene are LNHDA and SQIVND (reference sequence). The CDR3 is CAGWVNYGYTF. Here the CDR3 DNA reads TGTGCCGGATGGGTAAACTATGGCTACACCTTC. The complete variable domain, with remaining parts taken from reference TRBV19 and TRBJ1-2, reads DGGITQSPKYLFRKEGQNVTLSCEQNLNHDAMYWYRQDPGQGLRLIYYSQIVNDFQKGDIAEGYSVSREKKESFPLTVTSAQKNPTAFYLCAGWVNYGYTFGSGTRLTVV.

The chain has TRBV10-3 and TRBJ2-7; no clear D gene. Trimming took off 6 bases at V and 0 bases at J, with 3 bases between the two ends. The CDR3 is 11 residues long. Germline CDR1 reads ENHRY; CDR2 reads SYGVKD. The CDR3 DNA is TGTGCCATCAGCCCCTCCTACGAGCAGTACTTC. Residues: CAISPSYEQYF.

CDR3: CASSQVEGNSPLHF. The CDR3 DNA follows: TGTGCCAGCAGCCAAGTTGAAGGGAATTCACCCCTCCACTTT. The rearrangement links TRBV14 to TRBJ1-6; no definite D call. The CDR3 covers 14 residues. The V gene's germline CDR1 is SGHDN and CDR2 FVKESK. V lost 1 base and J 7 bases, leaving 8 bases between the germline ends.

The chain uses TRBV7-6 and TRBJ2-7, with D hard to call. CDR1 and CDR2 from the germline V gene are SGHVS and FNYEAQ. This CDR3 is built from 14 residues. V was pared by 6 bases and J by 3 bases, with 15 bases between. This CDR3 is CASSPIPTVYEQYF. The CDR3 nucleotides read TGTGCCAGCAGTCCCATCCCGACGGTCTACGAGCAGTACTTC.

The chain recombines TRBV2 with TRBJ2-4, with D uncertain. Per germline, CDR1 SNHLY and CDR2 FYNNEI. Deletions cut 5 bases from V and 7 bases from J, with 12 bases between. The CDR3 length is 13 residues. Here the CDR3 reads CASSKGLSNIQYF. CDR3 bases: TGTGCCAGCAGTAAAGGGCTTTCGAACATTCAGTACTTC.

The V call is TRBV2, the J call TRBJ2-3; perhaps TRBD1 as D (5 bases). The CDR3 sequence is 18 residues long. Germline CDR1 is SNHLY and CDR2 is FYNNEI. V lost 2 bases and J 4 bases, leaving 22 bases between the germline ends. Here the CDR3 reads CASSESAWGQGLSDTQYF. CDR3 DNA: TGTGCCAGCAGTGAATCTGCCTGGGGCCAGGGTTTGTCAGATACGCAGTATTTT.

The CDR3 protein is CASSPHRVENQPQHF. The CDR3, as DNA: TGTGCCAGCAGCCCCCACCGCGTTGAGAATCAGCCCCAGCATTTT. The chain combines TRBV7-2 with TRBJ1-5; D not certain. The CDR3 spans 15 residues. Trimming took 5 bases from V and 4 from J, leaving 15 bases between them. Germline values: CDR1 SGHTA, CDR2 FQGNSA.

The V call is TRBV19, the J call TRBJ2-1, with 7 bases aligning to TRBD1. V dropped 7 bases and J dropped 5; count of bases not matched to a gene: 8. Germline V gene data show CDR1 as LNHDA and CDR2 as SQIVND (reference sequence). The CDR3 is 14 residues long. CDR3 region: CASTQGVVHNEQFF. CDR3 in DNA: TGTGCCAGTACTCAGGGGGTCGTGCACAATGAGCAGTTCTTC.

The gene calls are TRBV15 and TRBJ2-3; weak D call: TRBD1 (5 bases). This CDR3 is 15 amino acids long. The germline CDR1 and CDR2 sequences are LNHNV and YYDKDF (reference sequence). Trimming cost V 0 bases and J 10 bases, with 17 bases left between them. As DNA, the CDR3 is TGTGCCACCAGCAGAGATAGGGGAAGGCTCTCGGCGCAGTATTTT. Its translation is CATSRDRGRLSAQYF. The full variable domain, rest sourced from reference TRBV15 and TRBJ2-3, is DAMVIQNPRYQVTQFGKPVTLSCSQTLNHNVMYWYQQKSSQAPKLLFHYYDKDFNNEADTPDNFQSRRPNTSFCFLDIRSPGLGDTAMYLCATSRDRGRLSAQYFGPGTRLTVL.

A few counts support this clone. This chain connects TRBV6-6 to TRBJ2-7; possibly TRBD2 for D (6 bases). CDR1 and CDR2 (germline): MNHNY, SVGAGI (reference sequence). V shed 4 bases and J shed 3 bases, with 7 bases lying between them. CDR3 length equals 12 residues. The CDR3 spells CASSSTSYEQYF. The CDR3, as DNA: TGTGCCAGCAGTTCGACTAGCTACGAGCAGTACTTC.

This chain joins TRBV6-5 and TRBJ2-7; D could derive from TRBD1 or TRBD2 (5 bases each). Germline lookup yields CDR1 MNHEY and CDR2 SVGAGI. The CDR3 is made up of 13 amino acids. The V and J ends lost 5 bases and 4 bases respectively, with 12 bases between them. CDR3 protein: CASSPREGYEQYF. The CDR3 DNA follows: TGTGCCAGCAGTCCACGCGAGGGGTACGAGCAGTACTTC.

This chain's CDR3 is CASSLAGTPAYEQYF. CDR3 in DNA: TGCGCCAGCAGCTTGGCCGGGACACCCGCCTACGAGCAGTACTTC. The V and J genes are TRBV5-1 and TRBJ2-7, with a possible D match to TRBD1 (6 bases). CDR1 SGHRS and CDR2 YFSETQ come from the germline V gene. This CDR3 region has 15 residues. Trimming removed 0 bases at V and 2 bases at J, with 12 bases between. The full variable domain, with the rest looked up from reference TRBV5-1 and TRBJ2-7, is KAGVTQTPRYLIKTRGQQVTLSCSPISGHRSVSWYQQTPGQGLQFLFEYFSETQRNKGNFPGRFSGRQFSNSRSEMNVSTLELGDSALYLCASSLAGTPAYEQYFGPGTRLTVT.

This clone was seen a few times. The CDR3 spells CASSLVRTGLIPSGNTIYF. DNA of the CDR3: TGCGCCAGCAGCTTGGTTAGGACAGGGTTAATCCCCTCTGGAAACACCATATATTTT. The V gene is TRBV5-1, the J gene TRBJ1-3; 8 nucleotides match TRBD1. This CDR3 spans 19 amino acids. V trimming: 0 bases; J trimming: 0 bases; junction bases outside the gene matches: 11. Per germline, CDR1 SGHRS and CDR2 YFSETQ.

This clone showed up many times. This rearrangement joins TRBV9 to TRBJ2-3; 10 nucleotides agree with TRBD2. Germline V gene lookup returns CDR1 SGDLS and CDR2 YYNGEE. The V and J ends lost 0 bases and 4 bases, in that order; junction bases with no gene match: 2. CDR3 length: 15 amino acids. CDR3 loop: CASSVASGGADTQYF. The DNA of the CDR3 is TGTGCCAGCAGCGTAGCTAGCGGGGGAGCAGATACGCAGTATTTT.

The chain uses TRBV28 and TRBJ2-7; D may match TRBD1 or TRBD2 (5 bases each). CDR1 and CDR2 from the germline V gene are MDHEN and SYDVKM. The CDR3 is 13 residues long. V was trimmed by 8 bases and J by 4 bases, leaving 15 bases between them. CDR3 sequence reads: CASYLRDGYEQYF. CDR3 in DNA: TGTGCCAGCTACCTCCGGGACGGTTACGAGCAGTACTTC.

The chain recombines TRBV18 with TRBJ1-1; D is uncertain. V was pared by 3 bases and J by 0 bases, with 11 bases between. Germline CDR1 KGHSH, CDR2 LQKENI. The CDR3 contains 15 residues. CDR3 residues: CASSPPSSLNTEAFF. In DNA, the CDR3 is TGTGCCAGCTCACCGCCGAGTTCCTTGAACACTGAAGCTTTCTTT.

This CDR3 reads CASSLVVRGSGGYTF. In DNA form, the CDR3 reads TGTGCCAGCAGCTTAGTTGTTCGGGGGTCAGGGGGCTACACCTTC. The chain combines TRBV7-2 with TRBJ1-2; maybe TRBD1 (5 bases). Germline CDR1 reads SGHTA; CDR2 reads FQGNSA. The V gene lost 1 base and the J gene lost 8 bases, with 17 bases spanning the gap. There are 15 residues in the CDR3. The full variable domain, in which reference TRBV7-2 and TRBJ1-2 provide the parts outside the CDR3, is GAGVSQSPSNKVTEKGKDVELRCDPISGHTALYWYRQSLGQGLEFLIYFQGNSAPDKSGLPSDRFSAERTGGSVSTLTIQRTQQEDSAVYLCASSLVVRGSGGYTFGSGTRLTVV.

The rearrangement links TRBV5-6 to TRBJ1-1; no reliable D call. The CDR3 runs to 14 residues. Germline CDR1 is SGHDT and CDR2 is YYEEEE. The germline V and J ends were trimmed by 4 bases and 0 bases, with 10 bases remaining between them. The chain's CDR3 is CASSRIGVNTEAFF. CDR3 bases: TGTGCCAGCAGCCGGATAGGTGTGAACACTGAAGCTTTCTTT.

This chain links TRBV7-2 with TRBJ1-1; possibly TRBD1 for D (5 bases). Per germline, CDR1 SGHTA and CDR2 FQGNSA. This CDR3 is 19 amino acids long. Trimming removed 4 bases from V and 7 bases from J, with 31 bases in between. DNA for the CDR3: TGTGCCAGCAGCTCCCCAATTAGTGGACGGACACTGTTGAATAGTGAAGCTTTCTTT. Translating gives CASSSPISGRTLLNSEAFF.

The chain combines TRBV7-2 with TRBJ2-7; 7 bases are a match to TRBD2. CDR3 length: 17 amino acids. Germline V CDR1 and CDR2: SGHTA, FQGNSA. V lost 1 base, J lost 3 bases, and 12 bases stayed unmatched. The CDR3 protein is CASSLGLAVTHYYEQYF. The CDR3 bases are TGTGCCAGCAGCTTAGGGCTAGCGGTTACCCACTACTACGAGCAGTACTTC.

Comments on this clone: In the same sample, other DNA sequences code for this CDR3. The chain couples TRBV12-3 or TRBV12-4 to TRBJ1-1; D remains unclear. The CDR3 has 13 residues. With 2 bases removed from V and 0 bases from J, the gap between germline ends came to 4 bases. In DNA, the CDR3 is TGTGCCAGCAGTTTAAATCTGAACACTGAAGCTTTCTTT. Translated: CASSLNLNTEAFF.

The chain joins TRBV6-5 to TRBJ2-1; 8 bases fit TRBD1. The CDR3 totals 13 residues. After removal of 7 bases from V and 6 bases from J, the junction contained 5 bases not matched to a gene. Germline lookup yields CDR1 MNHEY and CDR2 SVGAGI. Written as DNA, the CDR3 is TGTGCCAGCAAAAGGACAGGGTTCAATGAGCAGTTCTTC. Translating it yields CASKRTGFNEQFF.

Only a few counts were recorded for this clone. The chain carries TRBV5-5 and TRBJ2-3, with D hard to call. CDR1 and CDR2 (germline): SGHKS, YYEKEE (reference sequence). This CDR3 has 16 amino acids. The V end was cut by 0 bases, the J end by 1 base, with 12 bases between. The CDR3 DNA is TGTGCCAGCAGCTTGGAATGGGTTCGGGGCACAGATACGCAGTATTTT. Its protein is CASSLEWVRGTDTQYF.

DNA for the CDR3: TGTGCCAGTAGTATAACAGGGTGGTACGAGCAGTACTTC. Translating it yields CASSITGWYEQYF. This rearrangement joins TRBV19 to TRBJ2-7; D may be TRBD1 (6 bases). Trimming left V 2 bases short and J 4 bases short, with 9 bases between. CDR1 and CDR2 from the germline V gene are LNHDA and SQIVND (reference sequence). This CDR3 has 13 residues.